These 4 T cell receptor beta chains originate from one sample sequenced in a study of shared clonotypes between healthy human individuals (TCRdb year 2020). CD8 naive samples were CD45RO-negative cells positively selected for CCR7, giving a CD45RA+CCR7+ population that excluded TemRA cells. Library prep was done by the immunoSEQ multiplex PCR assay. TCRdb retrieved this table from immuneACCESS and kept in-frame rearrangements only. Not all clones are present; in checked studies, unresolved V genes account for under half, and no reason is known for the remainder. The sample table holds about 2.1 million clones, of which 85% to 95% were seen once. 1.7% of the sample belongs to the ten largest clones. Sequenced sample: naive CD8+ T cells from PBMCs. Reading the label with the study, this specimen's cell subset or site is: CD45RA+CCR7+. These receptors all come from a young man in good health. Some clones in this sample may be carry-over from other donors' samples.

The chain is built from TRBV7-2 and TRBJ2-1, with D possibly TRBD2 on 5 matching bases. This CDR3 has 16 amino acids. V lost 2 bases to trimming and J lost 1 base, with 12 bases between them. The germline V gene has CDR1 SGHTA and CDR2 FQGNSA. CDR3: CASSLIGVGSYNEQFF. CDR3 nucleotides: TGTGCCAGCAGCTTAATCGGGGTAGGGTCCTACAATGAGCAGTTCTTC.

The chain joins TRBV4-1 to TRBJ2-2; weak D call: TRBD1 (5 bases). Between the trimmed V and J ends, which lost 5 bases and 0 bases, there was a span of 16 bases. Looked up from germline, CDR1 is MGHRA and CDR2 is YSYEKL. The CDR3 covers 17 residues. CDR3 protein: CASSSTSGLSNTGELFF. CDR3 bases: TGCGCCAGCAGCTCAACCTCAGGGCTCTCGAACACCGGGGAGCTGTTTTTT.

This chain joins TRBV4-1 and TRBJ1-1; D gene unclear. V shed 2 bases and J shed 5 bases, with 12 bases lying between them. This CDR3 has 14 residues. CDR1 is MGHRA, CDR2 YSYEKL, per germline. CDR3 sequence reads: CASSQILRSTEAFF. CDR3 DNA sequence: TGCGCCAGCAGCCAAATCCTGAGGAGTACTGAAGCTTTCTTT.

On this clone itself: Additional DNA sequences in this sample encode the identical CDR3. V and J are TRBV11-2 and TRBJ2-7; D may be TRBD2 (6 bases). The CDR3 is 14 amino acids. Germline V gene data show CDR1 as SGHAT and CDR2 as FQNNGV. The germline V and J ends were trimmed by 1 base and 1 base, with 8 bases remaining between them. The CDR3 spells CASSLGRGSYEQYF. The DNA of the CDR3 is TGTGCCAGCAGCTTAGGGCGGGGATCCTACGAGCAGTACTTC.